These 10 T cell receptor beta chains share one sample of origin, sequenced in a study of blood T cell repertoires in COVID-19. Sequencing used immunoSEQ multiplex PCR; TCRdb keeps in-frame clones, though not all of them. The sample has just over 300,000 clones, around 86% seen once. Sequenced sample: PBMCs or T cells enriched from blood (not recorded which). All receptors come from a man aged 25 to 40 who had recovered from COVID-19.

The J gene is TRBJ2-3, the V gene TRBV6-4; the match to TRBD1 covers 7 bases. CDR3 length: 15 amino acids. The V gene's germline CDR1 is MRHNA and CDR2 SNTAGT. For the CDR3, the DNA is TGTGCTACCAGAGCCACAGGGGCTAGCACAGATACGCAGTATTTT. Translated, it gives CATRATGASTDTQYF.

The rearrangement links TRBV28 to TRBJ2-2; D unclear. Trimming removed 6 bases at V and 6 bases at J, with 20 bases between. CDR1 MDHEN and CDR2 SYDVKM come from the germline V gene. The CDR3 totals 16 residues. This chain's CDR3 is CASRGEVFGVAGELFF. The CDR3, as DNA: TGTGCCAGCAGGGGTGAGGTCTTTGGAGTCGCCGGGGAGCTGTTTTTT.

This chain uses TRBV7-2 with TRBJ1-2, with TRBD1 matching 9 bases. The length of the CDR3 is 17 residues. The germline V gene has CDR1 SGHTA and CDR2 FQGNSA. The V and J ends lost 4 bases and 4 bases, in that order; junction bases with no gene match: 13. The CDR3 DNA reads as TGTGCCAGCAGCTCCCGGGACAGGGTAAAGGCTGGCTATGGCTACACCTTC. Translated, it gives CASSSRDRVKAGYGYTF. The full variable domain, with the rest looked up from reference TRBV7-2 and TRBJ1-2, is GAGVSQSPSNKVTEKGKDVELRCDPISGHTALYWYRQSLGQGLEFLIYFQGNSAPDKSGLPSDRFSAERTGGSVSTLTIQRTQQEDSAVYLCASSSRDRVKAGYGYTFGSGTRLTVV.

The chain is built from TRBV24-1 and TRBJ2-2; TRBD1 is a possible D gene (6 bases). The length of the CDR3 is 14 residues. Between the trimmed V and J ends, which lost 2 bases and 9 bases, there was a span of 12 bases. From germline, CDR1 is KGHDR and CDR2 SFDVKD. CDR3 region: CATSDSSTGRELFF. For the CDR3, the DNA is TGTGCCACCAGTGATTCGTCGACAGGCAGGGAGCTGTTTTTT.

This rearrangement joins TRBV9 to TRBJ1-4; 8 bases line up with TRBD1. V was clipped by 3 bases and J by 6 bases; unmatched bases: 1. CDR1 and CDR2 (germline): SGDLS, YYNGEE. This CDR3 spans 13 amino acids. CDR3 DNA: TGTGCCAGCAGCGAACAGGGGGATGAAAAACTGTTTTTT. Translated, it gives CASSEQGDEKLFF.

The rearrangement uses TRBV27 and TRBJ2-7; D perhaps matches TRBD2 (7 bases). V was pared by 0 bases and J by 1 base, with 16 bases between. CDR1 and CDR2 from the germline V gene are MNHEY and SMNVEV (reference sequence). This CDR3 is built from 17 residues. As DNA, the CDR3 is TGTGCCAGCAGTTTATCCGGGTGGGGAGGGGGGTCCTACGAGCAGTACTTC. Translated, it gives CASSLSGWGGGSYEQYF.

V is TRBV12-3 or TRBV12-4 and J is TRBJ2-7, with D possibly matching TRBD1 (6 bases). The CDR3 sequence is 13 residues long. V lost 5 bases to trimming and J lost 5 bases, with 13 bases between them. The CDR3 reads CASSQDSPDEQYF. CDR3 DNA: TGTGCCAGCAGTCAGGACAGCCCCGACGAGCAGTACTTC.

The chain recombines TRBV2 with TRBJ1-5, with D possibly matching TRBD1 (6 bases). Germline loops: CDR1 SNHLY, CDR2 FYNNEI. Trimming pared 5 bases from V and 4 bases from J, leaving 12 bases between. The CDR3 extends over 14 amino acids. The CDR3 loop reads CASSLQGRNQPQHF. In DNA form, the CDR3 reads TGTGCCAGCAGTCTACAGGGTCGGAATCAGCCCCAGCATTTT. Complete variable domain (other parts from reference TRBV2 and TRBJ1-5): EPEVTQTPSHQVTQMGQEVILRCVPISNHLYFYWYRQILGQKVEFLVSFYNNEISEKSEIFDDQFSVERPDGSNFTLKIRSTKLEDSAMYFCASSLQGRNQPQHFGDGTRLSIL.

The V call is TRBV12-5, the J call TRBJ2-3; D might be TRBD2 (6 bases). The germline V gene has CDR1 LGHNT and CDR2 FRNRAP. V was pared by 5 bases and J by 6 bases, with 15 bases between. The CDR3 is 14 residues long. The CDR3 nucleotides read TGTGCTAGTGGTACCCCCAACCGGGGGGATACGCAGTATTTT. Translation gives CASGTPNRGDTQYF. Drawing the rest from reference TRBV12-5 and TRBJ2-3, the complete variable domain is DARVTQTPRHKVTEMGQEVTMRCQPILGHNTVFWYRQTMMQGLELLAYFRNRAPLDDSGMPKDRFSAEMPDATLATLKIQPSEPRDSAVYFCASGTPNRGDTQYFGPGTRLTVL.

V is TRBV10-3 and J is TRBJ1-6, with D possibly matching TRBD1 (6 bases). The V gene's germline CDR1 is ENHRY and CDR2 SYGVKD. The V gene lost 7 bases and the J gene lost 5 bases, with 15 bases spanning the gap. The CDR3 contains 15 residues. CDR3 bases: TGTGCCATCAAGGAGTCGCGGACAGATAATTCACCCCTCCACTTT. It encodes CAIKESRTDNSPLHF.